This T cell receptor (beta chain) is drawn from a study of blood T cell repertoires in COVID-19. Study information: Acute and convalescent COVID-19 samples came from the United States, Italy and Spain.

This clone has just a few counts. Individuals aged roughly 18 to 90 years were recruited from 24 US areas. Repertoires were generated with immunoSEQ multiplex PCR, while TCRdb's copy carries only in-frame clones and drops some. This table holds under 250,000 clones, roughly 85% found once. Sequencing was done on a sample of PBMCs or T cells enriched from blood (not recorded which). The TCR sequence derives from a woman aged 40 to 50 who had been exposed to COVID-19.

CDR3 in DNA: TGTGCCAGCAGTTCCCAATCCTCTGGAAACACCATATATTTT. Translation: CASSSQSSGNTIYF. The rearrangement links TRBV28 to TRBJ1-3; D unclear. The CDR3 has 14 amino acids. Germline CDR1 reads MDHEN; CDR2 reads SYDVKM. V was cut by 4 bases and J by 0 bases, with 7 bases left in between.